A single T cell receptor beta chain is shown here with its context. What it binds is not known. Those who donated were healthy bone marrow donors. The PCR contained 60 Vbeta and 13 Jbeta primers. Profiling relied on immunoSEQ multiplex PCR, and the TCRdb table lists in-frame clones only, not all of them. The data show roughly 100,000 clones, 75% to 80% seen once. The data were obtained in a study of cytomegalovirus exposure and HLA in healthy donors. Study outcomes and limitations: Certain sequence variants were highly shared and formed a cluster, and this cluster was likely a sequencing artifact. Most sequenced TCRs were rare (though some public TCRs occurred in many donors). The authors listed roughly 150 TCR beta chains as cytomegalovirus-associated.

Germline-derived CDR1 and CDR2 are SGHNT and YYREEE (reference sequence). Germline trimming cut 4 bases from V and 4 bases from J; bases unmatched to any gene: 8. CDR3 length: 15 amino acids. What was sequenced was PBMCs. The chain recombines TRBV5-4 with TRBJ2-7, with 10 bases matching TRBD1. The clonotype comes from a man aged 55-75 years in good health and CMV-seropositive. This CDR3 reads CASSDRQGAGYEQYF. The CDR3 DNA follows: TGTGCCAGCAGCGACCGACAGGGGGCGGGATACGAGCAGTACTTC.